The 15 T cell receptor beta chains in this list originate from one sample, sequenced in a study of tissue T cells after allogeneic stem cell transplantation. Noted time point: mouse harvest day 7 after allogeneic transplant. Tail vein injection delivered 10^7 T-cell-depleted bone marrow cells and 10^6 splenic CD5+ T cells. Repertoires were generated with immunoSEQ multiplex PCR, while TCRdb's copy carries only in-frame clones and drops some. The repertoire holds thousands of clones, with more than 40% as singletons. Sequencing used skin. These TCRs come from a female BALB/c mouse given C57BL/6 T cells with graft-versus-host disease after an allogeneic hematopoietic cell transplant.

This clone was found a few times. The gene symbols are mouse symbols. The CDR3 is cut off 1 residue early in the read; its end comes from the germline J gene. The gene calls are TRBV3 and TRBJ2-5; perhaps TRBD2 as D (6 bases). The CDR3 has 13 amino acids. Trimming took off 4 bases at V and 4 bases at J, with 9 bases between the two ends. Germline CDR1 reads SNHLY; CDR2 reads FYNGKV (reference sequence). The sequenced part of the CDR3 DNA is TGTGCCAGCAGCTCACTGGGAGAAGACACCCAGTAC. Amino acids: CASSSLGEDTQY. The full CDR3 protein reads CASSSLGEDTQYF.

This clone was picked up a small number of times. Gene names are the mouse ones. The missing CDR3 end, 1 residue past where the read stops, is filled in from the germline J gene. The chain carries TRBV3 and TRBJ1-5; D is uncertain. V lost 5 bases to trimming and J lost 0 bases, with 5 bases between them. The CDR3 sequence is 13 residues long. The germline CDR1 and CDR2 sequences are SNHLY and FYNGKV (reference sequence). Partial CDR3 DNA: TGTGCCAGCAGCCCGTATAACAACCAGGCTCCGCTT. Its protein is CASSPYNNQAPL. The full CDR3 protein reads CASSPYNNQAPLF.

As regards this clone: Any gene name here is a mouse gene name. The read falls 1 residue short of the CDR3 end, and the missing part is taken from the germline J gene. The chain joins TRBV26 to TRBJ1-1; 9 bases fit TRBD1. Germline lookup yields CDR1 KGHPV and CDR2 FQNQEV (reference sequence). With 6 bases clipped from V and 2 bases from J, the junction kept 1 base outside the gene matches. The CDR3 runs to 13 residues. The CDR3 is CASRQGANTEVFF. The DNA read from the CDR3 is TGTGCCAGCAGACAGGGGGCTAACACAGAAGTCTTC.

Points on this clone: Genes and germline are mouse. The read ends 1 residue before the CDR3 terminus; that terminus is restored from the germline J gene. The V gene is TRBV3, the J gene TRBJ2-1; TRBD1 might be the D (5 bases). Between the trimmed V and J ends, which lost 2 bases and 6 bases, there was a span of 5 bases. This CDR3 has 12 amino acids. The germline gives CDR1 SNHLY, CDR2 FYNGKV (reference sequence). CDR3 bases read: TGTGCCAGCAGCTTAAGGGGTGCTGAGCAGTTC. Translated, it gives CASSLRGAEQF. The whole CDR3 reads CASSLRGAEQFF.

Note on this clone: Genes and germline come from the mouse. The missing CDR3 end, 1 residue past where the read stops, is filled in from the germline J gene. The V call is TRBV26, the J call TRBJ2-3; 8 bases agree with TRBD2. V shed 1 base and J 0 bases; nucleotides not matched to a gene: 3. Germline loops: CDR1 KGHPV, CDR2 FQNQEV (reference sequence). CDR3 size: 16 residues. The chain's CDR3 is CASSLLGGTSAETLYF. The sequenced part of the CDR3 DNA is TGTGCCAGCAGTCTGTTGGGGGGGACTAGTGCAGAAACGCTGTAT.

Concerning this clone: Each gene name is a mouse one. The read ends 1 residue early relative to the CDR3; the germline J gene fills the gap. V usage is TRBV13-2 and J usage is TRBJ1-4; D is uncertain. Trimming took 1 base from V and 2 from J, leaving 9 bases between them. Germline CDR1 and CDR2: NNHNN and SYGAGS (reference sequence). The CDR3 extends over 15 amino acids. The chain's CDR3 is CASGDSVRSNERLFF. The sequenced part of the CDR3 DNA is TGTGCCAGCGGTGATAGTGTTCGATCCAACGAAAGATTATTT.

With regard to this clone: Genes and germline come from the mouse. The read ends 1 residue shy of where the CDR3 ends; the end is completed using the germline J gene. The rearrangement joins TRBV26 to TRBJ1-3, with D tentatively TRBD1 (6 bases). Germline V CDR1 and CDR2: KGHPV, FQNQEV (reference sequence). Trimming removed 3 bases from V and 0 bases from J, with 6 bases in between. The CDR3 has 14 amino acids. The part of the CDR3 DNA that was read is TGTGCCAGCAGTCTACAGGGTTCTGGAAATACGCTCTAT. Translating it yields CASSLQGSGNTLY. The whole CDR3 is CASSLQGSGNTLYF. Based on the CDR3 plus reference TRBV26 and TRBJ1-3, the full variable domain is NSKVIQTPRYLVKGQGQKAKMRCIPEKGHPVVFWYQQNKNNEFKFLINFQNQEVLQQIDMTEKRFSAECPSNSPCSLEIQSSEAGDSALYLCASSLQGSGNTLYFGEGSRLIVV.

With regard to this clone: Genes and germline are mouse. From the germline J gene comes the end of the CDR3, since the read stops 1 residue before it. V and J are TRBV19 and TRBJ2-7, with 11 positions matching TRBD2. After removal of 3 bases from V and 4 bases from J, the junction contained 3 bases not matched to a gene. The germline CDR1 and CDR2 sequences are FNHDT and SITEND (reference sequence). The CDR3 totals 14 residues. CDR3 bases read: TGTGCCAGCAGTACGGGACTGGGGGTATATGAACAGTAC. It translates to CASSTGLGVYEQY. The whole CDR3 reads CASSTGLGVYEQYF.

This clone has just one count. Gene names and germline refer to mouse. The CDR3 end falls 1 residue outside the read, so it is completed with the germline J gene. The chain couples TRBV2 to TRBJ2-5; TRBD1 aligns across 8 bases. Germline V gene lookup returns CDR1 LGHNA and CDR2 YSYQKL. The trim removed 4 bases at V and 5 bases at J, leaving 2 bases unmatched. CDR3 length: 13 residues. The CDR3 sequence is CASSRQGTDTQYF. The CDR3 bases that were read are TGTGCCAGCAGCCGACAGGGGACAGACACCCAGTAC.

About this clone: The gene names here belong to mouse. The read ends 1 residue shy of where the CDR3 ends; the end is completed using the germline J gene. The gene calls are TRBV14 and TRBJ2-5, with 8 bases lining up with TRBD2. The germline V gene has CDR1 SGHDT and CDR2 FRDEAV. The junction had 1 base not matched to a gene; V was cut back by 1 base and J by 6 bases. This CDR3 is built from 13 residues. CDR3 DNA, as far as it was read: TGTGCCAGCAGTTTCATGGGGGGGGACACCCAGTAC. Translated, it gives CASSFMGGDTQY. The CDR3 as a whole reads CASSFMGGDTQYF.

On this clone itself: Gene names follow the mouse nomenclature. The DNA ends 1 residue before the CDR3 does, and the rest of the CDR3 is filled in from the germline J gene. The chain has TRBV12-2 and TRBJ2-5; TRBD2 matches 10 bases. This CDR3 spans 14 amino acids. V shed 2 bases and J 2 bases; nucleotides not matched to a gene: 0. Germline-derived CDR1 and CDR2 are SGHLS and HYDKME. CDR3 amino acids: CASSRTGGQDTQYF. The CDR3 bases that were read are TGTGCCAGCTCTCGGACTGGGGGCCAAGACACCCAGTAC. Based on the CDR3 plus reference TRBV12-2 and TRBJ2-5, the full variable domain is NSGVVQSPRYIIKGKGERSILKCIPISGHLSVAWYQQTQGQELKFFIQHYDKMERDKGNLPSRFSVQQFDDYHSEMNMSALELEDSAVYFCASSRTGGQDTQYFGPGTRLLVL.

A remark on this clone: Here the gene names and germline are mouse. The CDR3 extends 1 residue past the end of the read, so its final part is completed from the germline J gene. The J gene is TRBJ1-1, the V gene TRBV26; 7 positions agree with TRBD1. CDR1 is KGHPV, CDR2 FQNQEV, per germline (reference sequence). The V gene end was trimmed by 4 bases and the J gene end by 1 base; junction bases not matched to a gene: 3. CDR3 length: 14 residues. CDR3 sequence reads: CASSPTGWNTEVFF. The CDR3 DNA, read in part, is TGTGCCAGCAGTCCGACAGGGTGGAACACAGAAGTCTTC.

About this clone itself: These gene names are mouse names. The CDR3 region is CASSLRGSSYEQYF. CDR3 DNA, as far as it was read: TGTGCCAGCAGTTTACGGGGGAGCTCCTATGAACAGTAC. The genes are TRBV15 and TRBJ2-7; either TRBD1 or TRBD2 may supply D (5 bases each). Read coverage stops 1 residue before the CDR3 terminus; the germline J gene supplies the remainder. Germline loops: CDR1 SGHND, CDR2 FRSKSL. This CDR3 spans 14 amino acids. Trimming removed 2 bases at V and 0 bases at J, with 8 bases between.

This clone was seen once. Gene names follow the mouse nomenclature. The sequenced fragment ends 1 residue before the CDR3 boundary, so the rest is inferred from the germline J gene. V is TRBV29 and J is TRBJ2-2; weak D call: TRBD1 (6 bases). The length of the CDR3 is 15 residues. The V and J ends lost 5 bases and 0 bases respectively, with 10 bases between them. Per the germline V gene, CDR1 is MSHET and CDR2 is SYDVDS. The sequenced part of the CDR3 DNA is TGTGCTAGCAGTAACAGGGTAGCAAACACCGGGCAGCTCTAC. It yields the protein CASSNRVANTGQLY. The full CDR3 protein is CASSNRVANTGQLYF.

This clone was recorded a few times. Gene names and germline match the mouse. The read ends 1 residue early relative to the CDR3; the germline J gene fills the gap. V and J are TRBV26 and TRBJ1-1; possible D gene TRBD1, 6 bases. Germline lookup yields CDR1 KGHPV and CDR2 FQNQEV (reference sequence). The ends were cut back, 2 bases at V and 0 bases at J, with 7 bases in the middle. This CDR3 is 14 amino acids long. CDR3 DNA, as far as it was read: TGTGCCAGCAGTCTGGGGGGCCCAAACACAGAAGTCTTC. It specifies CASSLGGPNTEVF. The full-length CDR3 reads as CASSLGGPNTEVFF. The full variable domain, its missing parts supplied by reference TRBV26 and TRBJ1-1, is NSKVIQTPRYLVKGQGQKAKMRCIPEKGHPVVFWYQQNKNNEFKFLINFQNQEVLQQIDMTEKRFSAECPSNSPCSLEIQSSEAGDSALYLCASSLGGPNTEVFFGKGTRLTVV.